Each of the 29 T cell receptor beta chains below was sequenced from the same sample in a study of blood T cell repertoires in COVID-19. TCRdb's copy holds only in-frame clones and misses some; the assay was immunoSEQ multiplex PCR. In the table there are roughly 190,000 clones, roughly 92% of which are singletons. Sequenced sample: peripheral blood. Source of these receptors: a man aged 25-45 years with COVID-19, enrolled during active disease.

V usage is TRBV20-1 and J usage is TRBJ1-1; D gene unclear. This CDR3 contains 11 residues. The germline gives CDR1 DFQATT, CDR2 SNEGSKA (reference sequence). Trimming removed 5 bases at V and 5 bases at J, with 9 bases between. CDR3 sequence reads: CSAAGRTEAFF. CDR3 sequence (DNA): TGCAGTGCTGCAGGAAGGACTGAAGCTTTCTTT.

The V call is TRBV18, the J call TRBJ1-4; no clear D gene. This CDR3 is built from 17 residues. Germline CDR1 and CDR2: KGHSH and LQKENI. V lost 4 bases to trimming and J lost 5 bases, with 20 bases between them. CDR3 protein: CASSHEFPSTGNEKLFF. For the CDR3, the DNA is TGTGCCAGCTCACACGAATTCCCTTCGACGGGGAATGAAAAACTGTTTTTT.

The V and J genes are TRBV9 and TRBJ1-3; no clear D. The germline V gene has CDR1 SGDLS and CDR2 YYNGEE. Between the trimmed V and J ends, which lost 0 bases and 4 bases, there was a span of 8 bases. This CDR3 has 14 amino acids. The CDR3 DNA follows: TGTGCCAGCAGCGTAGAATCAGCGGGAAACACCATATATTTT. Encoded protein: CASSVESAGNTIYF.

The CDR3 loop is CASSKRGSAEAFF. The CDR3 DNA follows: TGTGCCAGCAGCAAGCGGGGGAGTGCTGAAGCTTTCTTT. V is TRBV12-3 or TRBV12-4 and J is TRBJ1-1; TRBD1 is a possible D gene (5 bases). Deletions cut 6 bases from V and 6 bases from J, with 14 bases between. The CDR3 sequence is 13 residues long.

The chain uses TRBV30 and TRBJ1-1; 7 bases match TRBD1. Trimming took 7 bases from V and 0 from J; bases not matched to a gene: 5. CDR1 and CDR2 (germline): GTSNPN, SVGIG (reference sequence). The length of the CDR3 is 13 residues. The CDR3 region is CAFTGQLNTEAFF. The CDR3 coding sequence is TGTGCCTTCACGGGACAGTTGAACACTGAAGCTTTCTTT.

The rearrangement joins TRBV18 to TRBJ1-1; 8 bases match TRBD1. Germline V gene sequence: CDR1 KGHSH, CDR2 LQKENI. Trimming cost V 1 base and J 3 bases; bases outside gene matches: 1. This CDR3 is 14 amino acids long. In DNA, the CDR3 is TGTGCCAGCTCACCACTGGGACAGGACACTGAAGCTTTCTTT. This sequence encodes CASSPLGQDTEAFF.

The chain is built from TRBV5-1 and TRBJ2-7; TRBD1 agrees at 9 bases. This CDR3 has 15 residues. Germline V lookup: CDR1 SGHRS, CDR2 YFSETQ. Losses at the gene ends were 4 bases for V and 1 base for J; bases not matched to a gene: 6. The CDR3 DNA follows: TGCGCCAGCAGCGGTACCGGGACAGGGTCCTACGAGCAGTACTTC. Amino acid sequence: CASSGTGTGSYEQYF.

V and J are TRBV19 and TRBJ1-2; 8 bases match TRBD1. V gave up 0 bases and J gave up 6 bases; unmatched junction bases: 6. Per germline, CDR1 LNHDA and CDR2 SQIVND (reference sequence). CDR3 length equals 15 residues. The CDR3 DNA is TGTGCCAGTAGTATAGACAGGGGGCGGTCGAATGGCTACACCTTC. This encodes CASSIDRGRSNGYTF.

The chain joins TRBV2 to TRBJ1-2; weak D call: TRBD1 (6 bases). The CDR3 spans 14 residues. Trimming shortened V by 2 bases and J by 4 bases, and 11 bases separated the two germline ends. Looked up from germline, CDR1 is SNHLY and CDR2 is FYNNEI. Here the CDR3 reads CASSESGAAYGYTF. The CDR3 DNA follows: TGTGCCAGCAGTGAATCAGGGGCTGCCTATGGCTACACCTTC.

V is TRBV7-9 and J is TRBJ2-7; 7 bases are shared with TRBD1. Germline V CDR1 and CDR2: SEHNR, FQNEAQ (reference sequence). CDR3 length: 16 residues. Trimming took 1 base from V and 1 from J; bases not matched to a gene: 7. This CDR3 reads CASSLDGTAFSYEQYF. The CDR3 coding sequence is TGTGCCAGCAGCTTAGACGGGACAGCCTTTTCCTACGAGCAGTACTTC.

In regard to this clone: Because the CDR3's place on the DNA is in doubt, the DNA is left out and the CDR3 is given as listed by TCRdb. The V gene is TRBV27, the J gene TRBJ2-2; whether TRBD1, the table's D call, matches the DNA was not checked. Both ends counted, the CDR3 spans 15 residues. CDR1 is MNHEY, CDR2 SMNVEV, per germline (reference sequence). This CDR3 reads CASSFGPGWVGELFF.

The CDR3 reads CASSRQGPSYEQYF. The DNA for the CDR3 is TGTGCCAGCAGCCGACAGGGTCCCTCCTACGAGCAGTACTTC. The chain combines TRBV27 with TRBJ2-7; 7 bases match TRBD1. The CDR3 has 14 residues. Per germline, CDR1 MNHEY and CDR2 SMNVEV (reference sequence). Trimming at V came to 6 bases and at J to 0 bases, leaving 5 bases not matched to a gene.

The CDR3 reads CASSRAGATNTEAFF. The DNA for the CDR3 is TGTGCCAGCAGCCGAGCTGGGGCAACGAACACTGAAGCTTTCTTT. The chain uses TRBV7-9 and TRBJ1-1, with a tentative D call TRBD1 (5 bases). This CDR3 spans 15 amino acids. CDR1 is SEHNR, CDR2 FQNEAQ, per germline (reference sequence). Trimming shortened V by 5 bases and J by 1 base, and 14 bases separated the two germline ends.

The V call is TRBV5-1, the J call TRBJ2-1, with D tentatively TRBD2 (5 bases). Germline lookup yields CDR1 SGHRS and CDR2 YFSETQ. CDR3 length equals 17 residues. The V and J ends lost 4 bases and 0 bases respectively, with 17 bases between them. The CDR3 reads CASSPLVGESSYNEQFF. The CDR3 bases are TGCGCCAGCAGCCCCCTCGTCGGGGAGAGCTCCTACAATGAGCAGTTCTTC.

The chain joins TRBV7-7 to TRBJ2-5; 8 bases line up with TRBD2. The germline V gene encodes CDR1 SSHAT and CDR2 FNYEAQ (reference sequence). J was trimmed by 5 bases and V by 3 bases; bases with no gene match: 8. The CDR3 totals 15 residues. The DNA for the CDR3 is TGTGCCAGCAGCTTGGGTATAGCGGGGAGGGAGACCCAGTACTTC. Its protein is CASSLGIAGRETQYF.

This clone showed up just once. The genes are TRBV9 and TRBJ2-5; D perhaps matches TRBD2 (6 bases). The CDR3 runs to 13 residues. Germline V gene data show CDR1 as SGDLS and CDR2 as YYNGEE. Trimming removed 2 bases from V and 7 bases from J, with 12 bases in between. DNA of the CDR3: TGTGCCAGCAGCGTCCCGGGGGTGGGGACCCAGTACTTC. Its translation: CASSVPGVGTQYF.

The CDR3: CASSIQTGEGNSPLHF. CDR3 DNA sequence: TGTGCCAGCAGCATCCAGACAGGGGAGGGGAATTCACCCCTCCACTTT. The V call is TRBV5-6, the J call TRBJ1-6; 8 nucleotides align to TRBD1. The V and J ends lost 4 bases and 7 bases, in that order; junction bases with no gene match: 10. The CDR3 has 16 residues. CDR1 SGHDT and CDR2 YYEEEE come from the germline V gene.

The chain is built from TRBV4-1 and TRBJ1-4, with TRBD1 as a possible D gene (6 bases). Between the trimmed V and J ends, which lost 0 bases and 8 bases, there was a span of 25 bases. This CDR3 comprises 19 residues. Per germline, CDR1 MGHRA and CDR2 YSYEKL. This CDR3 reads CASSQDTYESGGREEKLFF. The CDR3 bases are TGCGCCAGCAGCCAAGATACGTATGAATCGGGGGGGCGCGAGGAAAAACTGTTTTTT.

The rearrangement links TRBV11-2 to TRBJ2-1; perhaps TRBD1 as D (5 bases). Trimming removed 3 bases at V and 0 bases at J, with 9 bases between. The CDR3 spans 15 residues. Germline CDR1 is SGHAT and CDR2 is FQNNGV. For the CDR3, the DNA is TGTGCCAGCAGCTTTGGGCAGGGCTCCTACAATGAGCAGTTCTTC. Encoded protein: CASSFGQGSYNEQFF.

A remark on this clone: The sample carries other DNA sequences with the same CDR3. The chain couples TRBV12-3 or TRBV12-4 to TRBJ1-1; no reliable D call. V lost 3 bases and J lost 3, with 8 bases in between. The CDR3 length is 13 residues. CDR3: CASSFGRDTEAFF. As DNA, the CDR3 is TGTGCCAGCAGTTTCGGTCGCGACACTGAAGCTTTCTTT.

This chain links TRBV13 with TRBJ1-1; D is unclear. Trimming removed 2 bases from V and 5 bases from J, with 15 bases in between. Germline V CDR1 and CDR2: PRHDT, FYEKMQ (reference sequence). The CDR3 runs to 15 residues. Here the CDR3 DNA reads TGTGCCAGCAGCTTATCCCTCGGTAGTTTTACTGAAGCTTTCTTT. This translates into CASSLSLGSFTEAFF.

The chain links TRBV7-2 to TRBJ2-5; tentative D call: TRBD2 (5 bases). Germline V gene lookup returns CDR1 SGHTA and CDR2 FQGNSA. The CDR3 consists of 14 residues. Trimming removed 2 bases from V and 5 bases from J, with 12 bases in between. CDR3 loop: CASSLMDSLETQYF. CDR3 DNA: TGTGCCAGCAGCTTAATGGACTCTCTGGAGACCCAGTACTTC. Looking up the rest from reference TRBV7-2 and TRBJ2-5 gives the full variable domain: GAGVSQSPSNKVTEKGKDVELRCDPISGHTALYWYRQSLGQGLEFLIYFQGNSAPDKSGLPSDRFSAERTGGSVSTLTIQRTQQEDSAVYLCASSLMDSLETQYFGPGTRLLVL.

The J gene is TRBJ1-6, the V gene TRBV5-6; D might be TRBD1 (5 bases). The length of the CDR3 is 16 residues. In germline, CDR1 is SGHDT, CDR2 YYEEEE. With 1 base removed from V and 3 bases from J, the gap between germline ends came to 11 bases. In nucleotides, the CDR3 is TGTGCCAGCAGCTTGAACCGGGACTACTATAATTCACCCCTCCACTTT. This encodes CASSLNRDYYNSPLHF.

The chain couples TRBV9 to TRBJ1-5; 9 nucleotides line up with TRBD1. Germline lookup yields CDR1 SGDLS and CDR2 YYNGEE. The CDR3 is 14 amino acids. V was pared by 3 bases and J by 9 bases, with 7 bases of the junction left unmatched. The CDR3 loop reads CASSGGQGQGPQHF. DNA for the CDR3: TGTGCCAGCAGCGGAGGACAGGGGCAGGGGCCCCAGCATTTT. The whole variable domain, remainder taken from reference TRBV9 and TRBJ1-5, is DSGVTQTPKHLITATGQRVTLRCSPRSGDLSVYWYQQSLDQGLQFLIQYYNGEERAKGNILERFSAQQFPDLHSELNLSSLELGDSALYFCASSGGQGQGPQHFGDGTRLSIL.

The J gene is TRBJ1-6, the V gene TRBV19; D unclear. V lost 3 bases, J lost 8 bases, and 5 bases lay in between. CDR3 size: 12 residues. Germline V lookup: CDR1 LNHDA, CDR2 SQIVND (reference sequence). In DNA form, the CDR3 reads TGTGCCAGTAGTATCGGGGATTCACCCCTCCACTTT. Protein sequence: CASSIGDSPLHF. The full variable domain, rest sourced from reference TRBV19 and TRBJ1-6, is DGGITQSPKYLFRKEGQNVTLSCEQNLNHDAMYWYRQDPGQGLRLIYYSQIVNDFQKGDIAEGYSVSREKKESFPLTVTSAQKNPTAFYLCASSIGDSPLHFGNGTRLTVT.

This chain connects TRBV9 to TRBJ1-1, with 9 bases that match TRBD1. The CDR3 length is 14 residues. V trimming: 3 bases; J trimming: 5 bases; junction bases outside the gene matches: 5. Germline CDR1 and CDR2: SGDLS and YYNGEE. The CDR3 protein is CASSAGQGRTEAFF. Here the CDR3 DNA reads TGTGCCAGCAGCGCGGGACAGGGACGTACTGAAGCTTTCTTT.

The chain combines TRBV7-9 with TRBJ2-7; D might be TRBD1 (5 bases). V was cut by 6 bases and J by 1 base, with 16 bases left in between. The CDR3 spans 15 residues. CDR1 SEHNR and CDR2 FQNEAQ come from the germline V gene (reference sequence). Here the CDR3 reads CASSLVDRPSYEQYF. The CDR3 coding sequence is TGTGCCAGCAGTCTTGTCGACAGACCTTCCTACGAGCAGTACTTC.

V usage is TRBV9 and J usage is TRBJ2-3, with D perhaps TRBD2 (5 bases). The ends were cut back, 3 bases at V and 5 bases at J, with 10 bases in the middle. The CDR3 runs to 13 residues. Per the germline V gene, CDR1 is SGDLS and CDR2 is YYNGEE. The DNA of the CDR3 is TGTGCCAGCAGCGGGGAGTGGGGAGATACGCAGTATTTT. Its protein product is CASSGEWGDTQYF.

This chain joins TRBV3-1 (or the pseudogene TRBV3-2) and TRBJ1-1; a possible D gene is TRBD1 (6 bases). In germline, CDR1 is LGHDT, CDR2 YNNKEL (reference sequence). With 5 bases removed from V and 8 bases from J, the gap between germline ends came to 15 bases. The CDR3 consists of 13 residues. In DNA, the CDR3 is TGTGCCAGCAGCTTAAGGACAGCGGTAGAAGCTTTCTTT. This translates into CASSLRTAVEAFF.